One sample yielded the 27 T cell receptor beta chains listed below, sequenced in a study of post-analysis software for immune sequencing data. The study, taken as a whole, reports: Five or six TRBV segments, TRBV5-6, TRBV5-1 and TRBV20-1 among them, were found more frequent in patients than controls.

These receptors lack a known antigen. Researchers reported that TCR beta cDNA libraries carried unique molecular identifiers. TCRdb reprocessed the PCR reads via MiXCR and lists one record per CDR3 protein. This sample has 150,000 to 200,000 distinct CDR3 sequences, with 30% found just once. The sequenced sample was blood. These receptors were obtained from a girl aged 5 to 17 with multiple sclerosis.

V gene TRBV9 combines with J gene TRBJ2-1; D may be TRBD1 or TRBD2 (5 bases each). The length of the CDR3 is 16 residues. Trimming removed 0 bases at V and 7 bases at J, with 17 bases between. CDR1 SGDLS and CDR2 YYNGEE come from the germline V gene. Here the CDR3 DNA reads TGTGCCAGCAGCGTAGCTGCGTCGAGGGGTGGGAATGAGCAGTTCTTC. This sequence encodes CASSVAASRGGNEQFF.

The chain uses TRBV2 and TRBJ2-2; the D gene is possibly TRBD2 (5 bases). V was pared by 7 bases and J by 5 bases, with 14 bases between. The CDR3 is 14 residues long. The germline CDR1 and CDR2 sequences are SNHLY and FYNNEI. The CDR3: CASTRLAETGELFF. For the CDR3, the DNA is TGTGCCAGCACGAGGCTAGCTGAGACCGGGGAGCTGTTTTTT.

The rearrangement uses TRBV30 and TRBJ1-1, with D possibly TRBD1 on 6 matching bases. The CDR3 covers 13 residues. Deletions cut 5 bases from V and 4 bases from J, with 14 bases between. CDR1 and CDR2 from the germline V gene are GTSNPN and SVGIG (reference sequence). The CDR3 bases are TGTGCCTGGGCGACAGGTCCATTCACTGAAGCTTTCTTT. It yields the protein CAWATGPFTEAFF.

This clonotype has a count of ten or more. The chain uses TRBV20-1 and TRBJ2-2; TRBD2 agrees at 8 bases. The CDR3 is 16 amino acids. The germline V gene encodes CDR1 DFQATT and CDR2 SNEGSKA (reference sequence). Trimming at V came to 0 bases and at J to 6 bases, leaving 9 bases not matched to a gene. The CDR3 is CSARDPTRGGPGELFF. CDR3 nucleotide sequence: TGCAGTGCTAGAGATCCAACCCGGGGGGGCCCCGGGGAGCTGTTTTTT.

There are many counts of this clonotype. The V call is TRBV29-1, the J call TRBJ2-3, with D perhaps matching TRBD1 or TRBD2 (5 bases each). The CDR3 is 14 residues long. V was shortened by 6 bases and J by 0 bases, with 13 bases between the two germline ends. Germline CDR1 SQVTM, CDR2 ANQGSEA. DNA of the CDR3: TGCAGCGTGGGACCGTCGACTAGCACAGATACGCAGTATTTT. Protein product: CSVGPSTSTDTQYF.

The table lists this clonotype with a few counts. The rearrangement links TRBV28 to TRBJ1-4, with D unclear. Germline CDR1 reads MDHEN; CDR2 reads SYDVKM. V was cut by 8 bases and J by 3 bases, with 10 bases left in between. The CDR3 is 13 residues long. The CDR3 loop reads CASQRAPNEKLFF. CDR3 nucleotides: TGTGCCAGCCAGAGGGCCCCTAATGAAAAACTGTTTTTT.

This clonotype has ten or more counts. V gene TRBV20-1 combines with J gene TRBJ2-7; tentative D call: TRBD2 (5 bases). This CDR3 contains 14 residues. Germline V gives CDR1 DFQATT, CDR2 SNEGSKA (reference sequence). The V end lost 1 base, the J end lost 2 bases, and 12 bases lay between the germline ends. The CDR3 region has the DNA TGCAGTGCTAGAGCGGGAATGGCTCCCTACGAGCAGTACTTC. It yields the protein CSARAGMAPYEQYF.

This chain joins TRBV7-9 and TRBJ2-1, with 10 bases fitting TRBD2. J was trimmed by 1 base and V by 2 bases; bases with no gene match: 2. CDR3 length: 16 amino acids. CDR1 SEHNR and CDR2 FQNEAQ come from the germline V gene (reference sequence). This CDR3 reads CASSLPSGGSYNEQFF. CDR3 sequence (DNA): TGTGCCAGCAGCTTACCTAGCGGGGGATCCTACAATGAGCAGTTCTTC.

The rearrangement joins TRBV7-2 to TRBJ1-1; 7 bases map to TRBD1. V was pared by 1 base and J by 6 bases, with 8 bases of the junction left unmatched. The V gene's germline CDR1 is SGHTA and CDR2 FQGNSA. The CDR3 extends over 15 amino acids. For the CDR3, the DNA is TGTGCCAGCAGCTTAGATGGAGGGGGCTGTGCTGAAGCTTTCTTT. This encodes CASSLDGGGCAEAFF.

This chain uses TRBV12-3 or TRBV12-4 with TRBJ2-3; no definite D call. Trimming stripped 1 base from V and 4 bases from J, with 12 bases between. CDR3 length: 15 residues. The CDR3 nucleotides read TGTGCCAGCAGTTTAGGGGGTGGCGTCGCAGATACGCAGTATTTT. Its translation: CASSLGGGVADTQYF.

Ten or more counts support this clonotype. The genes are TRBV28 and TRBJ2-3, with TRBD2 as a possible D gene (5 bases). The CDR3 runs 13 residues. Trimming removed 7 bases from V and 6 bases from J, with 14 bases in between. Per the germline V gene, CDR1 is MDHEN and CDR2 is SYDVKM. In DNA form, the CDR3 reads TGTGCCAGCACCCCTAACTCGGGGGATACGCAGTATTTT. It yields the protein CASTPNSGDTQYF.

This clonotype was detected a few times. The rearrangement joins TRBV6-2 or TRBV6-3 to TRBJ1-1, with 7 bases aligning to TRBD1. Per germline, CDR1 MNHEY and CDR2 SVGEGT. V lost 4 bases, J lost 8 bases, and 7 bases stayed unmatched. The CDR3 consists of 13 residues. CDR3 region: CASSLWRGPEAFF. CDR3 DNA: TGTGCCAGCAGTTTATGGAGGGGGCCAGAAGCTTTCTTT.

This clonotype was picked up many times. This chain links TRBV12-3 or TRBV12-4 with TRBJ1-2; the D gene is possibly TRBD1 (5 bases). The CDR3 is 14 residues long. Trimming cost V 8 bases and J 0 bases, with 13 bases left between them. The CDR3 DNA sequence: TGTGCCAGCGGGAGACAGAGAGCTAACTATGGCTACACCTTC. Residues: CASGRQRANYGYTF.

The genes are TRBV5-1 and TRBJ2-2, with no clear D. Trimming cost V 0 bases and J 4 bases, with 13 bases left between them. Per the germline V gene, CDR1 is SGHRS and CDR2 is YFSETQ. This CDR3 is built from 16 residues. The CDR3 reads CASSLAPVSSTGELFF. The CDR3 bases are TGCGCCAGCAGCTTGGCCCCCGTTAGTAGCACCGGGGAGCTGTTTTTT.

The gene calls are TRBV5-4 and TRBJ2-1; no clear D. V lost 3 bases to trimming and J lost 8 bases, with 9 bases between them. Germline loops: CDR1 SGHNT, CDR2 YYREEE (reference sequence). The CDR3 is 12 amino acids. CDR3 protein: CASSYADDEQFF. The DNA of the CDR3 is TGTGCCAGCAGCTACGCAGACGATGAGCAGTTCTTC.

The V gene is TRBV20-1, the J gene TRBJ2-3, with TRBD1 matching over 10 bases. Trimming at V came to 2 bases and at J to 0 bases, leaving 14 bases not matched to a gene. This CDR3 has 19 residues. Germline V lookup: CDR1 DFQATT, CDR2 SNEGSKA (reference sequence). The CDR3 region is CSARSSRDRGFASTDTQYF. The CDR3 nucleotides read TGCAGTGCTAGATCTAGTCGGGACAGGGGTTTCGCTAGCACAGATACGCAGTATTTT.

In this sample, this clonotype turned up many times. The genes are TRBV27 and TRBJ2-1; 13 positions agree with TRBD2. Germline loops: CDR1 MNHEY, CDR2 SMNVEV (reference sequence). The trim removed 4 bases at V and 2 bases at J, leaving 11 bases unmatched. The length of the CDR3 is 19 residues. The CDR3 sequence is CASSSGLAGAIRPYNEQFF. CDR3 DNA: TGTGCCAGCAGTTCCGGACTAGCGGGGGCCATTCGCCCCTACAATGAGCAGTTCTTC.

The chain joins TRBV27 to TRBJ2-7; no definite D call. Germline assignment: CDR1 MNHEY and CDR2 SMNVEV (reference sequence). Trimming removed 3 bases at V and 2 bases at J, with 8 bases between. The CDR3 length is 13 residues. Written as DNA, the CDR3 is TGTGCCAGCAGTTTTGTTTTTGCCTACGAGCAGTACTTC. Residues: CASSFVFAYEQYF.

This clonotype was seen repeatedly, ten times or more. The rearrangement links TRBV29-1 to TRBJ2-1, with D unclear. Germline-derived CDR1 and CDR2 are SQVTM and ANQGSEA. V dropped 0 bases and J dropped 3 bases, with 15 bases sitting between them. The CDR3 has 16 amino acids. This chain's CDR3 is CSVEDRVAQHYNEQFF. Written as DNA, the CDR3 is TGCAGCGTTGAAGACCGGGTCGCGCAACACTACAATGAGCAGTTCTTC.

In this sample, this clonotype turned up a few times. This CDR3 reads CASNGRGSRTDTQYF. The CDR3 coding sequence is TGCGCCAGCAACGGCCGGGGGAGCCGGACGGATACGCAGTATTTT. The J gene is TRBJ2-3, the V gene TRBV5-1, with D possibly matching TRBD2 (6 bases). Germline V gene data show CDR1 as SGHRS and CDR2 as YFSETQ. V was cut by 6 bases and J by 6 bases, with 20 bases left in between. The CDR3 has 15 amino acids.

The genes are TRBV25-1 and TRBJ1-1; 9 nucleotides align to TRBD1. V trimming: 2 bases; J trimming: 6 bases; junction bases outside the gene matches: 10. Germline values: CDR1 MGHDK, CDR2 SYGVNS. The CDR3 is 16 amino acids. This chain's CDR3 is CASSETSSDRGPEAFF. CDR3 sequence (DNA): TGTGCCAGCAGTGAAACATCCTCGGACAGGGGACCTGAAGCTTTCTTT.

This clonotype occurred a few times. The genes are TRBV12-3 or TRBV12-4 and TRBJ1-6; D is unresolved. Trimming shortened V by 4 bases and J by 0 bases, and 10 bases separated the two germline ends. The CDR3 consists of 16 residues. This chain's CDR3 is CASSSSASSYNSPLHF. The CDR3 bases are TGTGCCAGCAGTTCCTCGGCCAGCTCCTATAATTCACCCCTCCACTTT.

This clonotype has at least ten counts. The chain recombines TRBV11-2 with TRBJ2-7; TRBD1 might be the D (5 bases). Germline CDR1 is SGHAT and CDR2 is FQNNGV. The germline V and J ends were trimmed by 6 bases and 3 bases, with 15 bases remaining between them. This CDR3 spans 14 amino acids. The CDR3 DNA reads TGTGCCAGCAGAATACCTGGGCAGGGCTACGAGCAGTACTTC. Protein sequence: CASRIPGQGYEQYF.

This clonotype was seen a few times. The chain links TRBV18 to TRBJ1-5; D might be TRBD1 (6 bases). This CDR3 has 14 amino acids. The V gene lost 3 bases and the J gene lost 4 bases, with 10 bases spanning the gap. In germline, CDR1 is KGHSH, CDR2 LQKENI. CDR3: CASSPSQGNQPQHF. The CDR3, as DNA: TGTGCCAGCTCACCGAGCCAGGGGAATCAGCCCCAGCATTTT.

The CDR3, as DNA: TGTGCCAGCAGCTCGCTAGTGGTCGAGAGCTCTGGGGCCAACGTCCTGACTTTC. Translating it yields CASSSLVVESSGANVLTF. This chain joins TRBV5-6 and TRBJ2-6; D gene uncertain. The CDR3 consists of 18 residues. The V and J ends lost 3 bases and 0 bases respectively, with 16 bases between them. Germline V CDR1 and CDR2: SGHDT, YYEEEE.

The genes are TRBV29-1 and TRBJ1-1; D possibly corresponds to TRBD1 (5 bases). Deletions cut 1 base from V and 6 bases from J, with 15 bases between. This CDR3 region has 14 residues. From germline, CDR1 is SQVTM and CDR2 ANQGSEA. CDR3 residues: CSVEGSQARAEAFF. In DNA, the CDR3 is TGCAGCGTTGAAGGGTCCCAGGCCAGGGCTGAAGCTTTCTTT. Based on the CDR3 plus reference TRBV29-1 and TRBJ1-1, the full variable domain is SAVISQKPSRDICQRGTSLTIQCQVDSQVTMMFWYRQQPGQSLTLIATANQGSEATYESGFVIDKFPISRPNLTFSTLTVSNMSPEDSSIYLCSVEGSQARAEAFFGQGTRLTVV.

This clonotype was seen repeatedly, ten times or more. The chain joins TRBV5-1 to TRBJ2-3; the D is unclear. This CDR3 has 16 amino acids. Trimming took 8 bases from V and 2 from J, leaving 21 bases between them. Per the germline V gene, CDR1 is SGHRS and CDR2 is YFSETQ. CDR3 amino acids: CASLPGWGYNTDTQYF. As DNA, the CDR3 is TGCGCCAGTCTACCAGGTTGGGGATACAACACAGATACGCAGTATTTT. Drawing the rest from reference TRBV5-1 and TRBJ2-3, the complete variable domain is KAGVTQTPRYLIKTRGQQVTLSCSPISGHRSVSWYQQTPGQGLQFLFEYFSETQRNKGNFPGRFSGRQFSNSRSEMNVSTLELGDSALYLCASLPGWGYNTDTQYFGPGTRLTVL.